This T cell receptor beta chain was recorded in a study of T-cell memory formation after mild COVID-19. At the level of the study: TCR clusters were largely donor specific.

In TCRdb, the 5' RACE reads were re-called with MiXCR into one record per CDR3 protein. The table has hundreds of thousands of distinct CDR3 sequences, roughly 17% seen once; the top ten hold roughly 7.8%. Germline V gene data show CDR1 as LNHNV and CDR2 as YYDKDF (reference sequence). The CDR3 spans 13 residues. V lost 1 base, J lost 6 bases, and 6 bases lay in between. Study results and caveats: Unconfirmed was the SARS-CoV-2 specificity of second-wave clones that peaked on day 37. Among contracting clones, CD4+ were mainly CM/EM and CD8+ enriched in EMRA. There were some responding clones in pre-infection memory, which suggested that cross-reactive memory had joined.

About this clonotype itself: Its antigen is undetermined.

This TCR came from an adult woman who had mild COVID-19 (a few samples of this study predate the infection). Cell type and time point are not known. The sequenced material came from PBMCs or a T cell subset sorted from them (not recorded which). The chain combines TRBV15 with TRBJ2-2, with D uncertain. The CDR3 bases are TGTGCCACCAGCAGAGTGACATCCGGGGAGCTGTTTTTT. It encodes CATSRVTSGELFF.